One sample yielded the 9 T cell receptor beta chains listed below, sequenced in a study of metastatic and nonmetastatic thyroid tumors. Each patient came to thyroid surgery without any prior treatment (of any kind). TCRdb reanalyzed the PCR reads with MiXCR. Of about 93,000 clones in the sample, 9.5% to 15% were seen once. Input material: blood. The origin of the receptors is a female donor with papillary thyroid cancer or a benign thyroid nodule (not recorded which). Some clones in this sample may be carry-over from other donors' samples.

This clone came up many times. The gene calls are TRBV20-1 and TRBJ1-6, with D perhaps TRBD1 (6 bases). This CDR3 is 17 amino acids long. The V gene's germline CDR1 is DFQATT and CDR2 SNEGSKA (reference sequence). The V and J ends lost 2 bases and 4 bases respectively, with 18 bases between them. CDR3 sequence reads: CSARPRLSGAYNSPLHF. Written as DNA, the CDR3 is TGCAGTGCTAGACCTCGCCTATCGGGGGCTTATAATTCACCCCTCCACTTT.

This clone occurred many times. This chain links TRBV5-4 with TRBJ1-3; 7 bases map to TRBD1. Per the germline V gene, CDR1 is SGHNT and CDR2 is YYREEE (reference sequence). The CDR3 runs to 14 residues. The V gene end was trimmed by 4 bases and the J gene end by 2 bases; junction bases not matched to a gene: 3. CDR3 sequence reads: CASSAGQTGNTIYF. Here the CDR3 DNA reads TGTGCCAGCAGCGCGGGACAGACTGGAAACACCATATATTTT.

This clone has at least ten counts. This chain links TRBV11-2 with TRBJ1-3; D perhaps matches TRBD1 (5 bases). This CDR3 region has 15 residues. CDR1 is SGHAT, CDR2 FQNNGV, per germline. The V end lost 1 base, the J end lost 0 bases, and 7 bases lay between the germline ends. Here the CDR3 DNA reads TGTGCCAGCAGCTTAGGGGGCTTCTCTGGAAACACCATATATTTT. It codes for CASSLGGFSGNTIYF.

Regarding this clone: This may be a read error, as it is one base from a much larger clone. The chain uses TRBV4-3 and TRBJ2-3; D assignment may be TRBD1 or TRBD2 (5 bases each). Looked up from germline, CDR1 is LGHNA and CDR2 is YSLEER. This CDR3 is built from 14 residues. The CDR3 DNA is TGCGCCAGCAGCCAGAGGGAGTTCACAGGTACGCAGTATTTT. Translated, it gives CASSQREFTGTQYF.

For this clone: This may arise from a read error, as a much more abundant clone is one base away. The gene calls are TRBV24-1 and TRBJ2-1; D is undetermined. There are 14 residues in the CDR3. The germline V gene encodes CDR1 KGHDR and CDR2 SFDVKD. The DNA of the CDR3 is TGTGCCACCAGTGACCTCGACGGGCCTAATGGGCAGTTCTTC. It yields the protein CATSDLDGPNGQFF.

This clone came up many times. This chain connects TRBV27 to TRBJ1-2; TRBD1 might be the D (6 bases). Trimming cost V 1 base and J 7 bases, with 16 bases left between them. The CDR3 is made up of 15 amino acids. CDR1 MNHEY and CDR2 SMNVEV come from the germline V gene (reference sequence). The CDR3 bases are TGTGCCAGCAGTTTATTATCGGGACAAGGGTCTGGCTACACCTTC. It specifies CASSLLSGQGSGYTF.

Many counts were recorded for this clone. The rearrangement links TRBV3-1 to TRBJ2-1, with 9 bases fitting TRBD2. Germline V gene lookup returns CDR1 LGHDT and CDR2 YNNKEL (reference sequence). The CDR3 is 16 amino acids. The ends lost 5 bases at V and 0 bases at J; junction bases unmatched: 5. The CDR3 loop reads CASSESGRSSYNEQFF. The CDR3 DNA reads as TGTGCCAGCAGCGAGAGCGGGAGGAGCTCCTACAATGAGCAGTTCTTC.

The chain carries TRBV7-2 and TRBJ1-5; no definite D call. Trimming took off 7 bases at V and 2 bases at J, with 15 bases between the two ends. This CDR3 has 15 amino acids. Germline CDR1 reads SGHTA; CDR2 reads FQGNSA. CDR3 amino acids: CASIRTPGRNQPQHF. CDR3 nucleotides: TGTGCCAGCATCCGGACCCCTGGGCGCAATCAGCCCCAGCATTTT.

This clone has only a few counts. The germline gene is not matched at one end of the junction; a read error may be the cause. The chain joins TRBV4-2 to TRBJ1-2; D is possibly TRBD1 (5 bases). In germline, CDR1 is LGHNA, CDR2 YNFKEQ. The CDR3 consists of 13 residues. The CDR3 sequence is CASSQGGSYVYTF. CDR3 nucleotide sequence: TGTGCCAGCAGCCAAGGGGGGTCCTATGTCTACACCTTC.